This TCR beta chain originates from a study of shared clonotypes between healthy human individuals. V gave up 3 bases and J gave up 2 bases, with 7 bases separating them. Germline lookup yields CDR1 KGHSH and CDR2 LQKENI. CDR3 length: 14 amino acids. Data came from immunoSEQ multiplex PCR; TCRdb stores just in-frame clones and leaves some out. The profile shows about 1 million clones, roughly 80% of them singletons. V is TRBV18 and J is TRBJ2-2; no reliable D call. Source material: memory CD4+ T cells sorted from blood. Stated subset: CD45RA-negative fraction. The TCR comes from a man between 18 and 29 years old in good health. The CDR3 spells CASSPTENTGELFF. DNA of the CDR3: TGTGCCAGCTCACCTACGGAAAACACCGGGGAGCTGTTTTTT.